This is a list of T cell receptor beta chains from one sample in a study of T cell changes during pregnancy in multiple sclerosis. Profiled with immunoSEQ multiplex PCR; TCRdb holds only in-frame clones, not every one. The sample lists roughly 38,000 clones; approximately 85% were seen once. Sequenced here: CD4+ T cells from peripheral blood mononuclear cells, sampled before pregnancy. Every receptor here comes from a female donor with multiple sclerosis, enrolled in a pregnancy study. The CDR3 runs from the conserved cysteine through the conserved F or W. The order of the fields is J gene, V gene, CDR3 protein.

j_gene: TRBJ2-3; v_gene: TRBV10-2; CDR3aa: CASSQGADTQYF
j_gene: TRBJ2-7; v_gene: TRBV5-4; CDR3aa: CASSLGTAGPKEQYF
j_gene: TRBJ1-1; v_gene: TRBV10-1; CDR3aa: CASSHQGNLMNTEAFF
j_gene: TRBJ2-7; v_gene: TRBV4-1; CDR3aa: CASSQGGAGVNEQYF
j_gene: TRBJ1-5; v_gene: TRBV30; CDR3aa: CAWSSGANQPQHF
j_gene: TRBJ1-2; v_gene: TRBV30; CDR3aa: CASGDIALNSGYTF
j_gene: TRBJ2-1; v_gene: TRBV7-3; CDR3aa: CASSLTQGAYNEQFF
j_gene: TRBJ1-3; v_gene: TRBV6-6; CDR3aa: CASSNQVSGGNTIYF
j_gene: TRBJ1-2; v_gene: TRBV4-2; CDR3aa: CASSQSYGRDNLNYGYTF
j_gene: TRBJ1-2; v_gene: TRBV28; CDR3aa: CASTRTDYGYTF
j_gene: TRBJ2-1; v_gene: TRBV6-5; CDR3aa: CASQSGQGGNEQFF
j_gene: TRBJ2-1; v_gene: TRBV28; CDR3aa: CASSTAGAADEQFF
j_gene: TRBJ1-4; v_gene: TRBV9; CDR3aa: CASSLLQGRFEKLFF
j_gene: TRBJ2-7; v_gene: TRBV6-1; CDR3aa: CASSDRGPTYEQYF
j_gene: TRBJ2-1; v_gene: TRBV5-1; CDR3aa: CASSLGWRGNEQFF
j_gene: TRBJ1-3; v_gene: TRBV19; CDR3aa: CASSVRNSGNTIYF
j_gene: TRBJ2-3; v_gene: TRBV11-2; CDR3aa: CASTETDTQYF
j_gene: TRBJ1-6; v_gene: TRBV5-4; CDR3aa: CASGARTGGFNSPLHF
j_gene: TRBJ2-7; v_gene: TRBV5-1; CDR3aa: CASSLSVGGQYEQYF
j_gene: TRBJ2-5; v_gene: TRBV5-1; CDR3aa: CASSPGFLSGRVSETQYF
j_gene: TRBJ2-7; v_gene: TRBV28; CDR3aa: CASSGTSGSYEQYF
j_gene: TRBJ2-1; v_gene: TRBV5-1; CDR3aa: CASSLLAGDVDEQFF
j_gene: TRBJ1-2; v_gene: TRBV5-1; CDR3aa: CASSSGRRDYEHFGYGYTF
j_gene: TRBJ1-5; v_gene: TRBV30; CDR3aa: CAWSPFGGAEQPQHF
j_gene: TRBJ2-7; v_gene: TRBV2; CDR3aa: CASKGLAKRTYEQYF
j_gene: TRBJ2-4; v_gene: TRBV11-2; CDR3aa: CASRVTGGPGGQYF
j_gene: TRBJ1-4; v_gene: TRBV6-1; CDR3aa: CASSDTGTRANEKLFF
j_gene: TRBJ2-7; v_gene: TRBV19; CDR3aa: CASSGAEGTGVHEQYF
j_gene: TRBJ1-1; v_gene: TRBV14; CDR3aa: CASSRQENTEAFF
j_gene: TRBJ2-1; v_gene: TRBV20-1; CDR3aa: CSALTGYEQFF
j_gene: TRBJ2-7; v_gene: TRBV6-1; CDR3aa: CASSEVSGRDEQYF
j_gene: TRBJ1-1; v_gene: TRBV2; CDR3aa: CASGGPGGTEAFF
j_gene: TRBJ2-7; v_gene: TRBV28; CDR3aa: CASRRTGPTYEQYF
j_gene: TRBJ2-5; v_gene: TRBV5-6; CDR3aa: CASSFDSKETQYF
j_gene: TRBJ1-4; v_gene: TRBV6-1; CDR3aa: CASSPRESNEKLFF
j_gene: TRBJ2-2; v_gene: TRBV30; CDR3aa: CAWNLQGSWELFF
j_gene: TRBJ2-7; v_gene: TRBV18; CDR3aa: CASSRGQGWPSSYEQYF
j_gene: TRBJ2-5; v_gene: TRBV2; CDR3aa: CASVGGSGYQETQYF
j_gene: TRBJ1-4; v_gene: TRBV5-1; CDR3aa: CASSTPGEREKLFF
j_gene: TRBJ1-5; v_gene: TRBV30; CDR3aa: CAWGDRFNQPQHF
j_gene: TRBJ1-5; v_gene: TRBV4-3; CDR3aa: CASSVWTGNNQPQHF
j_gene: TRBJ2-3; v_gene: TRBV6-5; CDR3aa: CASSAVYASTDTQYF
j_gene: TRBJ1-1; v_gene: TRBV28; CDR3aa: CASSLRTGPVNTEAFF
j_gene: TRBJ1-2; v_gene: TRBV18; CDR3aa: CASSPQGARGYTF
j_gene: TRBJ2-1; v_gene: TRBV6-1; CDR3aa: CASLSSRSYNEQFF
j_gene: TRBJ2-5; v_gene: TRBV7-9; CDR3aa: CASSNWDRVYQETQYF
j_gene: TRBJ1-1; v_gene: TRBV19; CDR3aa: CASSPMLGAGGSTEAFF
j_gene: TRBJ1-1; v_gene: TRBV11-3; CDR3aa: CASSFSGQGSEAFF
j_gene: TRBJ2-7; v_gene: TRBV4-1; CDR3aa: CASSQVLLPRQGFTIEQYF